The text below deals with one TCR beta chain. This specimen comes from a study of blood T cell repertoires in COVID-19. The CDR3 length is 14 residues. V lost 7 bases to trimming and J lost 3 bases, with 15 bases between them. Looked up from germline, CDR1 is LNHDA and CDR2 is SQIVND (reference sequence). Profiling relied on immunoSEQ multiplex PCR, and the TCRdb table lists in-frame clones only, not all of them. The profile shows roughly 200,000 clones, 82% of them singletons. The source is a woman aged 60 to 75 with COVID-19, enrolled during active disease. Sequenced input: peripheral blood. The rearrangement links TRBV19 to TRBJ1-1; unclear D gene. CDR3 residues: CASTQVGWDTEAFF. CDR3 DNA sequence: TGTGCCAGTACCCAGGTGGGTTGGGACACTGAAGCTTTCTTT.